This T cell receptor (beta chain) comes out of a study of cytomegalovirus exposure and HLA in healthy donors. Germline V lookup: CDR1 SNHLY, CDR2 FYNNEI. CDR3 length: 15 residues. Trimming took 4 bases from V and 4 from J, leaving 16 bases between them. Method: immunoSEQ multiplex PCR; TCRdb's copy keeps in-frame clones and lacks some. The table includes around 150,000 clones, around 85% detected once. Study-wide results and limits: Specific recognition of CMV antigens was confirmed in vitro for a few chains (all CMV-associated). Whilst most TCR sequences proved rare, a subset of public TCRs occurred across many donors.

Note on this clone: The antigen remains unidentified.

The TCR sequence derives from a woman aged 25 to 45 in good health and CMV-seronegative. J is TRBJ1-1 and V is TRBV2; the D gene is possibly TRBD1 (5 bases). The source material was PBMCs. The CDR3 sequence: CASSVFRVGTTEAFF. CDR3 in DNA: TGTGCCAGCAGTGTTTTTAGAGTCGGGACCACTGAAGCTTTCTTT.